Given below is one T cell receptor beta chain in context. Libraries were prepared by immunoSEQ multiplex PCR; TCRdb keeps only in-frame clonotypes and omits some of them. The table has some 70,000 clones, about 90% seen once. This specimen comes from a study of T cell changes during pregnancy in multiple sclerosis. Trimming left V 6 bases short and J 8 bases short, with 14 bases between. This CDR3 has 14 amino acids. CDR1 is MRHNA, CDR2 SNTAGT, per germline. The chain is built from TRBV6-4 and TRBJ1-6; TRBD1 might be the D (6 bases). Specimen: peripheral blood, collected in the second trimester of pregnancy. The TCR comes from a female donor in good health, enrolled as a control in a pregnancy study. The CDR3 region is CASRRQAHYSPLHF. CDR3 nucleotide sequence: TGTGCCAGCAGGAGACAGGCCCACTATTCACCCCTCCACTTT.